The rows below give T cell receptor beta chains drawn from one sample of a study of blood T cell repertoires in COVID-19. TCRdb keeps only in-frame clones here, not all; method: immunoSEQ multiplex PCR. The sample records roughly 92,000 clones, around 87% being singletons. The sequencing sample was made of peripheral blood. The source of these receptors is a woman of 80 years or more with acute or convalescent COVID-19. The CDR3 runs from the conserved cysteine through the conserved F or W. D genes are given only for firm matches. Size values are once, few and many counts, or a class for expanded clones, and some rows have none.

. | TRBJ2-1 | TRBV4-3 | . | TGCGCCAGCAGCCCAGCCGCGGGGTCTATCTACAATGAGCAGTTCTTC | CASSPAAGSIYNEQFF
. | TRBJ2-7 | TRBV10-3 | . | TGTGCCATCAAGGGGACATCCTACGAGCAGTACTTC | CAIKGTSYEQYF
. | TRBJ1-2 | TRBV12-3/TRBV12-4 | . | TGTGCCAGCAGTTTAGGGGGAGATGATGGCTACACCTTC | CASSLGGDDGYTF
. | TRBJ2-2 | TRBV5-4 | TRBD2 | TGTGCCCTCACAGAGAGAGGGAGGGTCAACACCGGGGAGCTGTTTTTT | CALTERGRVNTGELFF
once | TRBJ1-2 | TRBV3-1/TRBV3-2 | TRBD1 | TGTGCCAGCAGCCGCGGACAGGGGGCGGGGAAGGGCTACACCTTC | CASSRGQGAGKGYTF
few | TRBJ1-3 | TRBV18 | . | TGTGCCAGCTCCCCTAGTACCTCTGGAAACACCATATATTTT | CASSPSTSGNTIYF
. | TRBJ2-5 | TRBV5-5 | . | TGTGCCAGCAGCTTCCGACAAACTCAAGAGACCCAGTACTTC | CASSFRQTQETQYF
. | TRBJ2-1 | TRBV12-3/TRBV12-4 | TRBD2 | TGTGCCTCGGGACTAAACTCCTACAATGAGCAGTTCTTC | CASGLNSYNEQFF
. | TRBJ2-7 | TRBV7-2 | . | TGTGCCAGCAGCCACATGACCTACGAGCAGTACTTC | CASSHMTYEQYF
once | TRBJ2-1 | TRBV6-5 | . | TGTGCCAGCGAAGAGGACCCTAGCGTCGGAGAGCAGTTCTTC | CASEEDPSVGEQFF
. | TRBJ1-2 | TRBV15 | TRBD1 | TGTGCCACCTCTGAGACAGGGTTTGGCTACACCTTC | CATSETGFGYTF
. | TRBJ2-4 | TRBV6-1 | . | TGTGCCAGCAGTGAAGCGGCAGGGGAGACGGCCAAAAACATTCAGTACTTC | CASSEAAGETAKNIQYF
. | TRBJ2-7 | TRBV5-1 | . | TGCGCCAGCAGCCGGCGGACAGAATCTTCCTACGAGCAGTACTTC | CASSRRTESSYEQYF
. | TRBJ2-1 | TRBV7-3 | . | TGTGCCAGCAGCCCCCGTAACGGCGGGGCAGGCTCCTACAATGAGCAGTTCTTC | CASSPRNGGAGSYNEQFF
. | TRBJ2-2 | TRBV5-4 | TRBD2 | TGTGCCAGCAGCCCTGGGACTAGCGGTAGCACCGGGGAGCTGTTTTTT | CASSPGTSGSTGELFF
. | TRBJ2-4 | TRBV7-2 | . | TGTGCCAGCAGCTCGCAGAATCTAGCCAAAAACATTCAGTACTTC | CASSSQNLAKNIQYF
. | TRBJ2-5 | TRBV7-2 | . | TGTGCCAGCAGATCCCAGGGGGAGACCCAGTACTTC | CASRSQGETQYF
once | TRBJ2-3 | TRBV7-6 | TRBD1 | TGTGCCAGCAGCCCGCCCCCGGGACAGATAAACACAGATACGCAGTATTTT | CASSPPPGQINTDTQYF
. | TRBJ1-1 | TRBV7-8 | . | TGTGCCAGCAGGGAACAGGACAGCCACGGAGCTTTCTTT | CASREQDSHGAFF
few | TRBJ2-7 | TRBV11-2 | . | TGTGCCAGCAGCTCACCCTATACCCCCGAGCAGTACTTC | CASSSPYTPEQYF
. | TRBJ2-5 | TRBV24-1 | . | TGTGCCACCAGTGATTTGGTTCAGGGCAGAGAGACCCAGTACTTC | CATSDLVQGRETQYF
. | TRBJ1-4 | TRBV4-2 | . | TGTGCCAGCAGCCAAGGTGGAGATTTTAATGAAAAACTGTTTTTT | CASSQGGDFNEKLFF
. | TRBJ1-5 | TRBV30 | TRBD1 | TGTGCCTGGAGTCCCGGGACAGGTGTATTGGGCAATCAGCCCCAGCATTTT | CAWSPGTGVLGNQPQHF
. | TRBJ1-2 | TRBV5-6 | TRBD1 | TGTGCCAGCAGCCTCGATTCGACAGGGGCATTTACGAACTATGGCTACACCTTC | CASSLDSTGAFTNYGYTF